The clone carrying this T cell receptor beta chain was detected a few times. What it binds is not known. Anti-CD3/anti-CD28 beads served as a nonspecific positive control stimulus. CD4+ T cells upregulating both CD40 ligand and CD69 were sorted as responding cells. Per germline, CDR1 SQVTM and CDR2 ANQGSEA. This CDR3 contains 14 residues. The germline V and J ends were trimmed by 4 bases and 5 bases, with 15 bases remaining between them. The data were obtained in a study of persistence of HIV-infected CD4 T cells. Notes on the study in general: Antigen-responding cells were enriched for degenerate expanded CDR3beta sequences.

The libraries were made with immunoSEQ version 4 in survey mode. Template was genomic DNA at about 9.3 ng/uL, with up to roughly 1 ug used per sample. Method: immunoSEQ multiplex PCR; TCRdb's copy keeps in-frame clones and lacks some. The sample contains 40,000 to 45,000 clones, approximately 93% of which appear only once. This specimen consisted of CD4+ T cells sorted from PBMCs after roughly 17-hour stimulation, obtained from a patient who received antiretroviral therapy. The sequence was obtained from an adult man with HIV who was CMV-seropositive. The gene calls are TRBV29-1 and TRBJ2-1, with D hard to call. Here the CDR3 reads CSVASGSQHNEQFF. In nucleotides, the CDR3 is TGCAGCGTTGCCTCGGGTAGCCAGCACAATGAGCAGTTCTTC.